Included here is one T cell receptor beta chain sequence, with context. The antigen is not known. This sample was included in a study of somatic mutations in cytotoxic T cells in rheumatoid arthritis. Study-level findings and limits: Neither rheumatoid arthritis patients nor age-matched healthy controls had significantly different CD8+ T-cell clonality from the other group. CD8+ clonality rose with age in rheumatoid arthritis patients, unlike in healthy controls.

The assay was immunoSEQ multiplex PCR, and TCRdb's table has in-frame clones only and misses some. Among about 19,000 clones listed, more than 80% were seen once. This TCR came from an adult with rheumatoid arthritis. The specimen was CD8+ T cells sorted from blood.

The CDR3 is CASSAGGINQPQHF. CDR3 DNA sequence: TGTGCCAGCAGCGCGGGGGGGATTAATCAGCCCCAGCATTTT. The chain joins TRBV9 to TRBJ1-5, with a weak D call TRBD1 (5 bases). The CDR3 has 14 residues. The V and J ends lost 3 bases and 4 bases respectively, with 11 bases between them. The germline V gene encodes CDR1 SGDLS and CDR2 YYNGEE.